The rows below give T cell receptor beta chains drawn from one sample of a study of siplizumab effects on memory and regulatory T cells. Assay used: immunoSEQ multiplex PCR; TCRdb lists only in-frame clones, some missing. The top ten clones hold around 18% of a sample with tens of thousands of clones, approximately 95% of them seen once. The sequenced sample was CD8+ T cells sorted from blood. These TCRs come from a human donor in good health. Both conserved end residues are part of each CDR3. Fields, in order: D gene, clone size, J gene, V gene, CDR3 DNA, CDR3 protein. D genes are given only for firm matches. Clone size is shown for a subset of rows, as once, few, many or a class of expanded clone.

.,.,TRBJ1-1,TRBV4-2,TGTGCCAGCAGCCTTCCAGGCCAAACTGAAGCTTTCTTT,CASSLPGQTEAFF
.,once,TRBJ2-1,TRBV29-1,TGCAGCGTTGAAGATGAACCAGTGACCTACAATGAGCAGTTCTTC,CSVEDEPVTYNEQFF
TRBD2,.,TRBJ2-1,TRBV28,TGTGCCAGCAGTTTATCCCTAGCGGGGCAGAGCTCCTACAATGAGCAGTTCTTC,CASSLSLAGQSSYNEQFF
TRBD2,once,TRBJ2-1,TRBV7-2,TGTGCCAGACCCCGAGCGGGAGGCGAATACAATGAGCAGTTCTTC,CARPRAGGEYNEQFF
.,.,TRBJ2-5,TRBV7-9,TGTGCCAGCAGCCCCCCCGCGGGCCTCTCATGGGAGACCCAGTACTTC,CASSPPAGLSWETQYF
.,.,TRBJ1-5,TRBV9,TGTGCCAGCAGCCCTCGAGCAGGGGCTGGTCAGCCCCAGCATTTT,CASSPRAGAGQPQHF
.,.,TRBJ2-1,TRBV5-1,TGCGCCAGCAGCTTGTATGGTAGCGGTTCTAATGAGCAGTTCTTC,CASSLYGSGSNEQFF
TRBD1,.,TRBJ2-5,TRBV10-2,TGCGCCAGCAGTGAGACAGGGGTTAAAGAGACCCAGTACTTC,CASSETGVKETQYF
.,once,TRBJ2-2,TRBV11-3,TGTGCCAGCAGCGCCCTGTCGGGGGACCAAGGCTTAAACACCGGGGAGCTGTTTTTT,CASSALSGDQGLNTGELFF
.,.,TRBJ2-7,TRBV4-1,TGCGCCAGCAGCCAAGGGACTCGCGAGCAGTACTTC,CASSQGTREQYF
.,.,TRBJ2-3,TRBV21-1,TGTGCCGTCCCGTGGAGGGAGAGAAGAAATACGCAGTATTTT,CAVPWRERRNTQYF
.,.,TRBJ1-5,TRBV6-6,TGTGCCAGCAGTTACCGCATGGGCAATCAGCCCCAGCATTTT,CASSYRMGNQPQHF
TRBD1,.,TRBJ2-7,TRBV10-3,TGTGCCATCAGTGTTGAAATTGACCGGGACAGGGCCTTCTACGAGCAGTACTTC,CAISVEIDRDRAFYEQYF
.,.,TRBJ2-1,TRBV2,TGTGCCAGCAGCACTAAAGGAGAAACCTACAATGAGCAGTTCTTC,CASSTKGETYNEQFF